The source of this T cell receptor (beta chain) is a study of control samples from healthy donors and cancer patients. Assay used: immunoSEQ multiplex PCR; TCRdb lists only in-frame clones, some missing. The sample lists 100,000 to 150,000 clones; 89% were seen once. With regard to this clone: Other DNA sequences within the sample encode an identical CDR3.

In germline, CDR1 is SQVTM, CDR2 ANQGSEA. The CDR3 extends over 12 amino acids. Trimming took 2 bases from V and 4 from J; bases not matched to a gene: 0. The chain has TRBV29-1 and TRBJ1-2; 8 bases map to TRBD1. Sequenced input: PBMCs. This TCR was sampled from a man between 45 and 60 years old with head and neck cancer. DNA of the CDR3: TGCAGCGTTGAAACAGGGGGCTATGGCTACACCTTC. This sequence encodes CSVETGGYGYTF.